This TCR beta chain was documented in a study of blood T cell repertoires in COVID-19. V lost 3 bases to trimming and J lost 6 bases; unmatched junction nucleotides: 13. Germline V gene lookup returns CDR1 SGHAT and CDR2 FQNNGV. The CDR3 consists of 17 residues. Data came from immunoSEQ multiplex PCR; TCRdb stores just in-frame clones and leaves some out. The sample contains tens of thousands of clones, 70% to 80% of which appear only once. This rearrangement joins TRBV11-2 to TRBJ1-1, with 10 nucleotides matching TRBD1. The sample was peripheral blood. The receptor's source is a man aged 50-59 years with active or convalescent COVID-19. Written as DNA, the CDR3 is TGTGCCAGCAGCTTTCATCCCGGGACAGGGGATGGAGCTGAAGCTTTCTTT. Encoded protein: CASSFHPGTGDGAEAFF.